This passage covers 16 T cell receptor beta chains from one sample sequenced in a study of radiotherapy plus CTLA-4 blockade in lung cancer (dated by TCRdb to the late 2010s). Libraries were built with the immunoSEQ multiplex PCR assay. TCRdb holds this immuneACCESS table with in-frame rearrangements only. Some clones are missing; in checked studies, unresolved V genes explain under half, and the rest has no known cause. For this sample the table gives about 120,000 clones, of which 65% to 85% were detected only once. Over 4% of the sample is taken by the ten largest. The sample was peripheral blood, taken from a patient treated with radiotherapy plus ipilimumab. These TCRs come from a human donor with non-small cell lung cancer who had a partial response to radiotherapy plus ipilimumab.

Worth noting for this clone: Germline is not matched at one junction end, which may reflect a read error. The chain recombines TRBV7-7 with TRBJ2-1; 9 bases line up with TRBD2. The CDR3 sequence is 14 residues long. Germline CDR1 is SSHAT and CDR2 is FNYEAQ (reference sequence). As DNA, the CDR3 is TGTGCTAGCAGTTTAGCGGGAGTGGGCAATGAGCAGTTCTTC. Amino acids: CASSLAGVGNEQFF.

With regard to this clone: At one end the junction does not follow the germline gene, possibly because of a read error. Other DNA sequences in the same sample also yield this CDR3. The rearrangement uses TRBV7-2 and TRBJ1-4; D remains ambiguous. The CDR3 covers 13 residues. CDR1 is SGHTA, CDR2 FQGNSA, per germline. The CDR3 DNA follows: TGTGCCAGCAGCTTAGGAGCCCTTGAAAAGCTGTTTTTT. This gives the protein CASSLGALEKLFF.

Many counts were recorded for this clone. The chain employs TRBV18 and TRBJ1-5; weak D call: TRBD1 (5 bases). The CDR3 length is 14 residues. Trimming shortened V by 5 bases and J by 5 bases, and 13 bases separated the two germline ends. Germline V CDR1 and CDR2: KGHSH, LQKENI. CDR3: CASSDQAGDQPQHF. CDR3 DNA sequence: TGTGCCAGCTCAGACCAAGCGGGGGATCAGCCCCAGCATTTT.

The J gene is TRBJ2-6, the V gene TRBV19; TRBD1 matches at 8 bases. This CDR3 comprises 16 residues. J was trimmed by 0 bases and V by 6 bases; bases with no gene match: 4. Germline V gene data show CDR1 as LNHDA and CDR2 as SQIVND (reference sequence). DNA for the CDR3: TGTGCCAGTAGCCGACAGGGGTACTCTGGGGCCAACGTCCTGACTTTC. Protein: CASSRQGYSGANVLTF.

The chain combines TRBV5-5 with TRBJ2-5; 8 bases agree with TRBD2. In germline, CDR1 is SGHKS, CDR2 YYEKEE (reference sequence). The CDR3 length is 16 residues. J was trimmed by 2 bases and V by 0 bases; bases with no gene match: 6. CDR3 DNA sequence: TGTGCCAGCAGCTTGGGCGTCTCTAGCGGGCAAGAGACCCAGTACTTC. Amino acid sequence: CASSLGVSSGQETQYF.

This clone was detected once. This rearrangement joins TRBV2 to TRBJ2-7; 9 bases are shared with TRBD2. The CDR3 has 14 residues. The V gene's germline CDR1 is SNHLY and CDR2 FYNNEI. The junction had 6 bases not matched to a gene; V was cut back by 6 bases and J by 3 bases. The CDR3 here is CASRTTSGVYEQYF. DNA of the CDR3: TGTGCCAGCAGAACGACTAGCGGCGTCTACGAGCAGTACTTC.

This clone was observed a handful of times. V gene TRBV2 combines with J gene TRBJ2-3, with 8 bases matching TRBD2. Germline CDR1 is SNHLY and CDR2 is FYNNEI. CDR3 size: 14 residues. V lost 10 bases, J lost 4 bases, and 10 bases stayed unmatched. CDR3 in amino acids: CATNPGTSPDTQYF. The CDR3 DNA sequence: TGTGCCACAAATCCCGGGACTAGTCCAGATACGCAGTATTTT.

This chain uses TRBV6-5 with TRBJ2-7, with 7 positions matching TRBD1. V lost 2 bases to trimming and J lost 5 bases; unmatched junction nucleotides: 12. Germline CDR1 is MNHEY and CDR2 is SVGAGI. This CDR3 is 16 amino acids long. The CDR3 DNA reads as TGTGCCAGCAGTTACGGGGACAGTGCCGCCCGGCACGAGCAGTACTTC. It translates to CASSYGDSAARHEQYF.

The rearrangement joins TRBV7-3 to TRBJ2-7; maybe TRBD1 (6 bases). Trimming removed 5 bases from V and 6 bases from J, with 14 bases in between. The length of the CDR3 is 13 residues. CDR1 and CDR2 from the germline V gene are SGHTA and FQGTGA. The CDR3 region is CASSERGIGEQYV. CDR3 nucleotide sequence: TGTGCCAGCAGCGAGAGGGGGATAGGCGAGCAGTACGTC.

This chain uses TRBV6-4 with TRBJ2-1; 7 bases align to TRBD1. Germline CDR1 and CDR2: MRHNA and SNTAGT. The CDR3 sequence is 15 residues long. The V and J ends lost 6 bases and 2 bases, in that order; junction bases with no gene match: 7. CDR3 coding DNA: TGTGCCAGCAGAGTGGGGCAGGGGGCCTACAATGAGCAGTTCTTC. Encoded protein: CASRVGQGAYNEQFF.

This rearrangement joins TRBV19 to TRBJ1-3, with 9 bases aligning to TRBD1. The CDR3 consists of 17 residues. V shed 7 bases and J 0 bases; nucleotides not matched to a gene: 10. Germline assignment: CDR1 LNHDA and CDR2 SQIVND (reference sequence). This CDR3 is CASTRTGERISGNTIYF. DNA for the CDR3: TGTGCCAGTACCCGGACAGGGGAAAGGATCTCTGGAAACACCATATATTTT.

CDR3 sequence (DNA): TGTGCCAGCAGTTTTTCGAGGAAAAGCACCTACGAGCAGTACTTC. This codes for CASSFSRKSTYEQYF. The V call is TRBV27, the J call TRBJ2-7; D unclear. Germline CDR1 MNHEY, CDR2 SMNVEV (reference sequence). V lost 3 bases and J 2 bases, leaving 14 bases between the germline ends. The CDR3 sequence is 15 residues long.

The gene calls are TRBV10-3 and TRBJ1-4; D is possibly TRBD1 (6 bases). Trimming took 5 bases from V and 6 from J, leaving 25 bases between them. There are 18 residues in the CDR3. In germline, CDR1 is ENHRY, CDR2 SYGVKD. CDR3 sequence: CAISRQAPRDGVDEKLFF. Written as DNA, the CDR3 is TGTGCCATCAGTAGACAGGCCCCCAGGGATGGAGTAGATGAAAAACTGTTTTTT.

The J gene is TRBJ2-1, the V gene TRBV11-2; 11 positions match TRBD2. CDR3 length: 15 amino acids. In germline, CDR1 is SGHAT, CDR2 FQNNGV. V lost 5 bases to trimming and J lost 5 bases; unmatched junction nucleotides: 5. The CDR3 nucleotides are TGTGCCAGCAGCAGAGGGACTAGCGGAAACAATGAGCAGTTCTTC. Protein: CASSRGTSGNNEQFF.

The CDR3 is CASSPVDNSADTQYF. The CDR3 nucleotides read TGTGCCAGCTCACCTGTCGATAACTCCGCAGATACGCAGTATTTT. This chain links TRBV18 with TRBJ2-3; D gene uncertain. V dropped 3 bases and J dropped 4 bases, with 14 bases sitting between them. Germline V gene data show CDR1 as KGHSH and CDR2 as LQKENI. This CDR3 comprises 15 residues.

The rearrangement links TRBV2 to TRBJ2-7; 8 bases fit TRBD1. With 0 bases clipped from V and 4 bases from J, the junction kept 26 bases outside the gene matches. The germline V gene has CDR1 SNHLY and CDR2 FYNNEI. This CDR3 comprises 22 residues. The CDR3 sequence: CASSEAGSPGTGRLGRKYEQYF. CDR3 nucleotide sequence: TGTGCCAGCAGTGAAGCAGGAAGCCCCGGGACAGGCCGACTAGGGCGAAAGTACGAGCAGTACTTC.